The 12 T cell receptor beta chains listed next were all sequenced from one sample in a study of Graves' ophthalmopathy and Graves' hyperthyroidism. Beta-chain TCR CDR3 regions were amplified from RNA transcripts. Second-round multiplex PCR came after a first-round RT-PCR that employed HTBI primers. TCRdb re-derived calls from the multiplex PCR reads in MiXCR, one entry per CDR3 protein. The sample carries 500,000 to 800,000 distinct CDR3 sequences, about two fifths recorded once. The sequenced sample was peripheral blood. The receptors were sampled from an adult man with Graves' ophthalmopathy.

This clonotype was detected a few times. The V and J genes are TRBV7-9 and TRBJ2-3, with D perhaps given as TRBD1 or TRBD2 (6 bases each). V lost 0 bases to trimming and J lost 8 bases, with 18 bases between them. The germline V gene has CDR1 SEHNR and CDR2 FQNEAQ (reference sequence). CDR3 length equals 16 residues. The CDR3 DNA reads TGTGCCAGCAGCTTAGCCGGCCAGGAGGGGGTGGGTACGCAGTATTTT. This codes for CASSLAGQEGVGTQYF. The variable domain in full, with the rest retrieved from reference TRBV7-9 and TRBJ2-3, is DTGVSQNPRHKITKRGQNVTFRCDPISEHNRLYWYRQTLGQGPEFLTYFQNEAQLEKSRLLSDRFSAERPKGSFSTLEIQRTEQGDSAMYLCASSLAGQEGVGTQYFGPGTRLTVL.

The rearrangement joins TRBV29-1 to TRBJ2-6; 7 positions agree with TRBD1. Germline trimming cut 8 bases from V and 17 bases from J; bases unmatched to any gene: 6. This CDR3 is built from 9 residues. Germline CDR1 is SQVTM and CDR2 is ANQGSEA. CDR3 bases: TGCAGCTCTCGACAGGGTTTGACTTTC. This sequence encodes CSSRQGLTF.

This clonotype was seen repeatedly, ten times or more. The V and J genes are TRBV7-2 and TRBJ2-7; no firm D call. Germline V lookup: CDR1 SGHTA, CDR2 FQGNSA. V lost 1 base, J lost 2 bases, and 6 bases lay in between. The CDR3 runs to 13 residues. CDR3 protein: CASSLVETYEQYF. CDR3 in DNA: TGTGCCAGCAGCTTAGTAGAAACCTACGAGCAGTACTTC.

V is TRBV10-3 and J is TRBJ2-5; D is undetermined. Germline assignment: CDR1 ENHRY and CDR2 SYGVKD. The V and J ends lost 3 bases and 9 bases respectively, with 5 bases between them. The CDR3 spans 10 residues. The CDR3: CAISDRAQYF. The CDR3 nucleotides read TGTGCCATCAGTGACCGGGCCCAGTACTTC.

This chain joins TRBV7-9 and TRBJ1-5; possible D gene TRBD1, 6 bases. Per the germline V gene, CDR1 is SEHNR and CDR2 is FQNEAQ (reference sequence). The CDR3 consists of 15 residues. V lost 5 bases to trimming and J lost 6 bases, with 17 bases between them. The CDR3 reads CASSPTGLNIQPQHF. The CDR3 bases are TGTGCCAGCAGCCCAACAGGGTTGAACATTCAGCCCCAGCATTTT.

The V call is TRBV9, the J call TRBJ2-5; no reliable D call. This CDR3 spans 15 amino acids. The germline gives CDR1 SGDLS, CDR2 YYNGEE. V gave up 0 bases and J gave up 2 bases, with 11 bases separating them. The CDR3 here is CASSVDPDGQETQYF. The CDR3, as DNA: TGTGCCAGCAGCGTAGACCCGGACGGGCAAGAGACCCAGTACTTC.

In this sample, this clonotype turned up once. This may be a read error: a much more frequent sequence differs by one nucleotide. The J gene is TRBJ1-1, the V gene TRBV20-1; 9 positions match TRBD1. CDR3 length: 15 residues. Losses at the gene ends were 2 bases for V and 4 bases for J; bases not matched to a gene: 8. Germline V lookup: CDR1 DFQATT, CDR2 SNEGSKA (reference sequence). The CDR3 loop is CSARTTTGGSTEAFF. The CDR3 coding sequence is TGCAGTGCTAGAACTACTACAGGGGGCAGCACTGAAGCTTTCTTT.

This clonotype was observed at least ten times. The chain links TRBV7-2 to TRBJ1-1, with no clear D. Trimming removed 3 bases from V and 0 bases from J, with 8 bases in between. This CDR3 is built from 14 residues. Germline CDR1 is SGHTA and CDR2 is FQGNSA. DNA of the CDR3: TGTGCCAGCAGCTTGGACGCAGTGAACACTGAAGCTTTCTTT. It translates to CASSLDAVNTEAFF.

The V and J genes are TRBV13 and TRBJ2-7, with 10 nucleotides matching TRBD2. Germline V gene lookup returns CDR1 PRHDT and CDR2 FYEKMQ (reference sequence). This CDR3 contains 14 residues. With V trimmed by 5 bases and J by 6 bases, 7 bases remained unmatched. In nucleotides, the CDR3 is TGTGCCAGCAGCCTAGCGGGAGTACCTGTCGAGCAGTACTTC. The encoded protein is CASSLAGVPVEQYF.

This clonotype was seen a few times. This chain connects TRBV6-6 to TRBJ2-5; possibly TRBD2 for D (6 bases). The ends were cut back, 5 bases at V and 5 bases at J, with 9 bases in the middle. CDR3 length: 12 amino acids. CDR1 and CDR2 (germline): MNHNY, SVGAGI (reference sequence). The DNA of the CDR3 is TGTGCCAGCAGTCGGGACTTCGAGACCCAGTACTTC. This gives the protein CASSRDFETQYF.

This clonotype was seen more than once but under ten times. V usage is TRBV5-1 and J usage is TRBJ1-2, with D tentatively TRBD1 (5 bases). The V gene lost 1 base and the J gene lost 0 bases, with 13 bases spanning the gap. Germline values: CDR1 SGHRS, CDR2 YFSETQ. CDR3 length equals 16 residues. DNA for the CDR3: TGCGCCAGCAGCTTGATATTCGGGGGGACTAACTATGGCTACACCTTC. Its protein product is CASSLIFGGTNYGYTF.

At least ten counts were recorded for this clonotype. The chain joins TRBV14 to TRBJ2-7, with D unclear. The CDR3 has 13 amino acids. The germline CDR1 and CDR2 sequences are SGHDN and FVKESK. Trimming stripped 0 bases from V and 7 bases from J, with 10 bases between. In DNA, the CDR3 is TGTGCCAGCAGCCAAGATATCGATGATGAGCAGTACTTC. Its translation is CASSQDIDDEQYF.